This TCR beta chain was sequenced for a study of monozygotic twins with inflammatory bowel disease. Study results and caveats: Heterogeneous immunosuppressive treatment regimens may have introduced variability into patient repertoires. Researchers report that IBD patients shared fewer clonotypes with others than healthy twins, especially amid disease activity.

Note on this clonotype: Its antigen is as yet unknown.

The RNA usage for each TCR library was roughly 3.5 ug of total RNA. TCRdb re-called the 5' RACE reads; one entry per CDR3 protein, DNA not given. The specimen's table records about 160,000 distinct CDR3 sequences. The CDR3 has 13 residues. CDR1 and CDR2 from the germline V gene are KGHSH and LQKENI. This sequence joins TRBV18 and TRBJ2-7. Sequencing used blood. The clonotype originates from a human donor with ulcerative colitis or Crohn's disease, or a healthy co-twin of an affected twin (not recorded which). CDR3 residues: CASSPQGTYEQYF.